This T cell receptor (beta chain) was observed in a study of T cell responses to AZD1222 COVID-19 vaccine. Across the study: Some second doses came at about 4 weeks and others at about 12 weeks; these were pooled.

Study-level findings and limits: Epitopes outside B.1.351 and B.1.1.7 mutated regions reportedly drew nearly half of spike TCRs. Donors were largely white British and mainly female; clonal diversity was possibly underestimated.

Profiling relied on immunoSEQ multiplex PCR, and the TCRdb table lists in-frame clones only, not all of them. The profile shows 150,000 or so clones, under 90% of them singletons. Germline CDR1 reads MGHDK; CDR2 reads SYGVNS. With 5 bases removed from V and 4 bases from J, the gap between germline ends came to 14 bases. The CDR3 is 15 residues long. This clone is a singleton in its sample. Its specificity is not known. The V call is TRBV25-1, the J call TRBJ2-2; D might be TRBD1 or TRBD2, each matching 5 bases. This sample comprised peripheral blood, obtained on day 0 of AZD1222 vaccination. The clonotype comes from an adult in good health. The CDR3 loop reads CASSLRDPVTGELFF. In nucleotides, the CDR3 is TGTGCCAGCAGTCTCCGGGACCCGGTCACCGGGGAGCTGTTTTTT. Using reference TRBV25-1 and TRBJ2-2 for the parts outside the CDR3, the full variable domain is EADIYQTPRYLVIGTGKKITLECSQTMGHDKMYWYQQDPGMELHLIHYSYGVNSTEKGDLSSESTVSRIRTEHFPLTLESARPSHTSQYLCASSLRDPVTGELFFGEGSRLTVL.